This entry features one TCR beta chain sequence. Its target is not known. The authors produced TCR alpha and TCR beta cDNA libraries with sample barcodes and UMIs by 5'RACE using constant-segment primers. TCRdb reprocessed the 5' RACE reads via MiXCR and lists one record per CDR3 protein. The sample has around 400,000 distinct CDR3 sequences; roughly a quarter are singletons. The record originates from a study of T-cell memory formation after mild COVID-19. Overall study context: TCR clustering was largely donor specific.

Points from the study as a whole: The pre-infection memory compartment contained some responding clones, suggesting cross-reactive memory joined. CM and EM subsets held most contracting CD4+ clones; EMRA held CD8+ ones.

The V end was cut by 0 bases, the J end by 6 bases, with 12 bases between. This CDR3 contains 14 residues. Germline-derived CDR1 and CDR2 are ENHRY and SYGVKD. This TCR came from an adult woman who had mild COVID-19 (a few samples of this study predate the infection). Cell type and time point are not known. The chain carries TRBV10-3 and TRBJ2-7, with D tentatively TRBD2 (7 bases). The sample consisted of PBMCs or a T cell subset sorted from them (not recorded which). CDR3 loop: CAISESGGTFEQYF. In nucleotides, the CDR3 is TGTGCCATCAGTGAGTCCGGGGGGACATTCGAGCAGTACTTC.